A single sample gave rise to the 10 T cell receptor beta chains below, sequenced in a study of shared clonotypes between healthy human individuals. Using immunoSEQ multiplex PCR, the repertoire was profiled, and TCRdb retains in-frame clones only, with some absent. Altogether more than 1.2 million clones are present, about 98.5% being singletons, with the ten largest covering around 0.38%. The sequencing input was naive CD4+ T cells sorted from blood. Noted subset: CD45RA+ positively selected. The receptors originated from a young man in good health.

The chain couples TRBV4-3 to TRBJ2-7; 11 nucleotides line up with TRBD2. CDR3 length: 20 residues. Trimming cost V 0 bases and J 2 bases; bases outside gene matches: 15. In germline, CDR1 is LGHNA, CDR2 YSLEER. The CDR3 sequence is CASSQDLLQGDSGRAYEQYF. DNA of the CDR3: TGCGCCAGCAGCCAAGACCTCCTACAAGGGGATAGCGGGAGGGCCTACGAGCAGTACTTC.

This chain joins TRBV7-2 and TRBJ1-2; tentative D call: TRBD1 (5 bases). CDR3 size: 13 residues. The germline V and J ends were trimmed by 4 bases and 4 bases, with 10 bases remaining between them. Germline V lookup: CDR1 SGHTA, CDR2 FQGNSA. For the CDR3, the DNA is TGTGCCAGCAGCTGGGACTACGGCTATGGCTACACCTTC. It specifies CASSWDYGYGYTF.

The chain carries TRBV29-1 and TRBJ2-2; no reliable D call. Germline values: CDR1 SQVTM, CDR2 ANQGSEA. V was cut by 4 bases and J by 0 bases, with 9 bases left in between. CDR3 length: 14 residues. The CDR3: CSVVMGTNTGELFF. CDR3 coding DNA: TGCAGCGTTGTAATGGGTACGAACACCGGGGAGCTGTTTTTT.

The rearrangement links TRBV30 to TRBJ1-2; D remains ambiguous. The CDR3 has 11 amino acids. Germline CDR1 GTSNPN, CDR2 SVGIG (reference sequence). V lost 1 base and J 6 bases, leaving 6 bases between the germline ends. CDR3 loop: CAWSGRNGYTF. The CDR3 coding sequence is TGTGCCTGGAGTGGACGGAATGGCTACACCTTC.

The chain recombines TRBV4-1 with TRBJ2-2, with D tentatively TRBD1 (6 bases). Germline V gene data show CDR1 as MGHRA and CDR2 as YSYEKL. V was pared by 1 base and J by 1 base, with 10 bases between. The length of the CDR3 is 16 residues. The CDR3 loop is CASSQVAGVNTGELFF. CDR3 sequence (DNA): TGCGCCAGCAGCCAAGTCGCAGGGGTGAACACCGGGGAGCTGTTTTTT.

CDR3 residues: CASSLVVREDTQYF. CDR3 DNA sequence: TGTGCCAGCAGCTTGGTAGTGAGGGAGGATACGCAGTATTTT. This chain links TRBV5-6 with TRBJ2-3; D possibly corresponds to TRBD2 (5 bases). Trimming left V 0 bases short and J 6 bases short, with 11 bases between. The CDR3 loop spans 14 amino acids. Germline V gives CDR1 SGHDT, CDR2 YYEEEE. Filled out from reference TRBV5-6 and TRBJ2-3, the complete variable domain reads DAGVTQSPTHLIKTRGQQVTLRCSPKSGHDTVSWYQQALGQGPQFIFQYYEEEERQRGNFPDRFSGHQFPNYSSELNVNALLLGDSALYLCASSLVVREDTQYFGPGTRLTVL.

The chain has TRBV4-3 and TRBJ2-3, with 11 bases fitting TRBD2. The CDR3 consists of 15 residues. The V gene's germline CDR1 is LGHNA and CDR2 YSLEER. V lost 1 base and J lost 5; bases outside the gene matches: 2. This CDR3 is CASSQGLAGGDTQYF. The CDR3 region has the DNA TGCGCCAGCAGCCAAGGTCTAGCGGGAGGAGATACGCAGTATTTT.

The rearrangement links TRBV6-5 to TRBJ2-7; D not certain. V lost 8 bases and J 2 bases, leaving 10 bases between the germline ends. This CDR3 region has 12 residues. Germline CDR1 reads MNHEY; CDR2 reads SVGAGI. This chain's CDR3 is CASASYTYEQYF. The CDR3, as DNA: TGTGCCAGCGCTTCCTATACCTACGAGCAGTACTTC.

This chain joins TRBV11-2 and TRBJ2-1; D ambiguous. The CDR3 covers 13 residues. The V gene's germline CDR1 is SGHAT and CDR2 FQNNGV. The V end lost 1 base, the J end lost 7 bases, and 8 bases lay between the germline ends. As DNA, the CDR3 is TGTGCCAGCAGCTTAGGTCTTGCGAATGAGCAGTTCTTC. It translates to CASSLGLANEQFF. The full variable domain, its missing parts supplied by reference TRBV11-2 and TRBJ2-1, is EAGVAQSPRYKIIEKRQSVAFWCNPISGHATLYWYQQILGQGPKLLIQFQNNGVVDDSQLPKDRFSAERLKGVDSTLKIQPAKLEDSAVYLCASSLGLANEQFFGPGTRLTVL.

As regards this clone: The same CDR3 arises from other DNA sequences in this sample as well. The V call is TRBV18, the J call TRBJ2-7, with 10 bases lining up with TRBD2. Germline CDR1 KGHSH, CDR2 LQKENI. V lost 3 bases and J lost 3; bases outside the gene matches: 2. CDR3 length equals 14 residues. CDR3 sequence reads: CASSPGLASYEQYF. Written as DNA, the CDR3 is TGTGCCAGCTCACCGGGACTAGCGAGCTACGAGCAGTACTTC.